Shown below are 18 T cell receptor beta chains from a single sample sequenced in a study of cytomegalovirus exposure and HLA in healthy donors (dated by TCRdb to the late 2010s). To prepare the library, the immunoSEQ multiplex PCR assay was applied. For the multiplex PCR, a mixture combining 60 forward primers for TCR Vbeta segments and 13 reverse primers for TCR Jbeta segments was used. Drawn from immuneACCESS, this table holds only the in-frame rearrangements with V and J called that TCRdb kept. Clones are partly lost; checked studies trace under half to an unresolved V gene and leave the rest unexplained. The data table for this sample lists tens of thousands of clones. The top ten hold around 11% of the sample. The sequenced material came from PBMCs. The receptor source for this set is a man younger than 30 in good health and CMV-seropositive.

The rearrangement links TRBV4-1 to TRBJ2-3; TRBD2 matches 11 bases. The V and J ends lost 2 bases and 0 bases, in that order; junction bases with no gene match: 4. Looked up from germline, CDR1 is MGHRA and CDR2 is YSYEKL. The CDR3 sequence is 17 residues long. This CDR3 reads CASSQPGLAASTDTQYF. CDR3 coding DNA: TGCGCCAGCAGCCAACCGGGACTAGCGGCCAGCACAGATACGCAGTATTTT.

The V gene is TRBV28, the J gene TRBJ2-3, with TRBD1 identical over 7 bases. The CDR3 is 16 amino acids. The V segment lost 9 bases and the J segment 1 base; nucleotides outside the gene matches: 13. Germline V gene lookup returns CDR1 MDHEN and CDR2 SYDVKM. The DNA of the CDR3 is TGTGCCAGTAGGGGGACGGGACAGTCAGGCACAGATACGCAGTATTTT. This encodes CASRGTGQSGTDTQYF. The whole variable domain, filled in from reference TRBV28 and TRBJ2-3, reads DVKVTQSSRYLVKRTGEKVFLECVQDMDHENMFWYRQDPGLGLRLIYFSYDVKMKEKGDIPEGYSVSREKKERFSLILESASTNQTSMYLCASRGTGQSGTDTQYFGPGTRLTVL.

This sequence joins TRBV19 and TRBJ1-5, with D possibly TRBD1 on 5 matching bases. V dropped 5 bases and J dropped 0 bases, with 14 bases sitting between them. This CDR3 region has 16 residues. The germline V gene encodes CDR1 LNHDA and CDR2 SQIVND (reference sequence). The chain's CDR3 is CASSSQGPYSNQPQHF. As DNA, the CDR3 is TGTGCCAGTAGTTCGCAGGGCCCGTATAGCAATCAGCCCCAGCATTTT.

The chain recombines TRBV28 with TRBJ1-5; 7 bases are a match to TRBD1. In germline, CDR1 is MDHEN, CDR2 SYDVKM. V lost 5 bases and J lost 4; bases outside the gene matches: 11. The CDR3 covers 16 residues. The CDR3 spells CASSDPGTVGNQPQHF. DNA of the CDR3: TGTGCCAGCAGTGATCCCGGGACAGTGGGGAATCAGCCCCAGCATTTT.

The gene calls are TRBV14 and TRBJ1-1, with D tentatively TRBD1 (5 bases). The CDR3 is made up of 18 amino acids. From germline, CDR1 is SGHDN and CDR2 FVKESK. Trimming left V 1 base short and J 0 bases short, with 18 bases between. The CDR3 DNA is TGTGCCAGCAGCCAAGGCCTCGGCGCCTCCAGGGTGAACACTGAAGCTTTCTTT. Protein sequence: CASSQGLGASRVNTEAFF.

CDR3 residues: CASSRPGQINQPQHF. The CDR3 nucleotides are TGTGCCAGTAGTAGACCGGGACAGATTAATCAGCCCCAGCATTTT. V usage is TRBV19 and J usage is TRBJ1-5; TRBD1 aligns across 7 bases. V trimming: 4 bases; J trimming: 4 bases; junction bases outside the gene matches: 7. Germline V lookup: CDR1 LNHDA, CDR2 SQIVND (reference sequence). The CDR3 is made up of 15 amino acids.

The V call is TRBV7-2, the J call TRBJ2-6; D unresolved. Germline-derived CDR1 and CDR2 are SGHTA and FQGNSA. The V gene lost 1 base and the J gene lost 1 base, with 5 bases spanning the gap. The CDR3 has 15 amino acids. The CDR3 is CASSLVLSGANVLTF. The DNA for the CDR3 is TGTGCCAGCAGCTTAGTTCTTTCTGGGGCCAACGTCCTGACTTTC.

J is TRBJ1-1 and V is TRBV30, with D maybe TRBD1 (5 bases). Germline CDR1 is GTSNPN and CDR2 is SVGIG (reference sequence). Trimming shortened V by 5 bases and J by 7 bases, and 17 bases separated the two germline ends. The CDR3 runs to 13 residues. For the CDR3, the DNA is TGTGCCTGGTTAGGCAGGGCGGATGGTGAAGCTTTCTTT. It translates to CAWLGRADGEAFF.

V usage is TRBV19 and J usage is TRBJ1-5, with D unclear. Germline V gene lookup returns CDR1 LNHDA and CDR2 SQIVND (reference sequence). V lost 4 bases and J 0 bases, leaving 7 bases between the germline ends. This CDR3 is built from 14 residues. CDR3 sequence: CASSTGVSNQPQHF. CDR3 coding DNA: TGTGCCAGTAGTACCGGGGTTAGCAATCAGCCCCAGCATTTT.

The rearrangement joins TRBV11-3 to TRBJ1-2; the D gene is possibly TRBD1 (6 bases). Germline V lookup: CDR1 SGHNT, CDR2 YENEEA. V lost 1 base, J lost 5 bases, and 11 bases lay in between. The CDR3 totals 14 residues. CDR3 DNA sequence: TGTGCCAGCAGCTTAGGCGCCGGGACATATGGCTACACCTTC. Translating gives CASSLGAGTYGYTF.

The chain uses TRBV14 and TRBJ1-5; no clear D. The CDR3 extends over 15 amino acids. Germline CDR1 SGHDN, CDR2 FVKESK. Trimming cost V 1 base and J 8 bases, with 15 bases left between them. The CDR3 protein is CASSQVWASAKPQHF. The CDR3 DNA reads as TGTGCCAGCAGCCAAGTGTGGGCCTCCGCTAAGCCCCAGCATTTT.

V and J are TRBV27 and TRBJ1-5, with a possible D match to TRBD1 (5 bases). CDR1 and CDR2 from the germline V gene are MNHEY and SMNVEV (reference sequence). Between the trimmed V and J ends, which lost 9 bases and 5 bases, there was a span of 20 bases. This CDR3 is built from 15 residues. The CDR3 loop is CASSPGLLFYQPQHF. In nucleotides, the CDR3 is TGTGCCAGTTCCCCGGGACTCCTCTTTTATCAGCCCCAGCATTTT.

The DNA of the CDR3 is TGTGCCAGCAGCTTGAGGGGACAGGGGAACAATGAGCAGTTCTTC. This translates into CASSLRGQGNNEQFF. The chain joins TRBV5-5 to TRBJ2-1; 10 bases align to TRBD1. Germline CDR1 reads SGHKS; CDR2 reads YYEKEE (reference sequence). V trimming: 1 base; J trimming: 5 bases; junction bases outside the gene matches: 3. This CDR3 spans 15 amino acids.

The chain uses TRBV5-6 and TRBJ2-1; weak D call: TRBD2 (6 bases). Trimming cost V 0 bases and J 1 base, with 11 bases left between them. The CDR3 has 16 residues. From germline, CDR1 is SGHDT and CDR2 YYEEEE. The CDR3 sequence is CASSLGLGRSYNEQFF. Here the CDR3 DNA reads TGTGCCAGCAGCTTGGGGCTGGGGAGGTCCTACAATGAGCAGTTCTTC.

J is TRBJ1-1 and V is TRBV19; tentatively, D is TRBD1 (5 bases). The V and J ends lost 8 bases and 1 base respectively, with 14 bases between them. CDR1 is LNHDA and CDR2 is SQIVND in the germline V gene (reference sequence). The CDR3 is 14 amino acids. The CDR3 sequence: CASQGGQTNTEAFF. The DNA of the CDR3 is TGTGCCAGTCAGGGTGGACAAACGAACACTGAAGCTTTCTTT.

The J gene is TRBJ2-1, the V gene TRBV14; 7 bases agree with TRBD2. The CDR3 has 17 amino acids. Germline CDR1 and CDR2: SGHDN and FVKESK. Trimming cost V 0 bases and J 8 bases; bases outside gene matches: 13. The CDR3 here is CASSQDLHRGRSDEQFF. The DNA of the CDR3 is TGTGCCAGCAGCCAAGATCTTCATCGCGGGAGATCGGATGAGCAGTTCTTC.

The chain uses TRBV2 and TRBJ1-4, with D possibly TRBD1 on 5 matching bases. The CDR3 spans 14 residues. Trimming left V 7 bases short and J 10 bases short, with 19 bases between. The germline CDR1 and CDR2 sequences are SNHLY and FYNNEI. CDR3: CASTPAGQLGKLFF. DNA of the CDR3: TGTGCCAGCACCCCGGCGGGGCAGCTTGGAAAACTGTTTTTT.

The chain carries TRBV5-1 and TRBJ1-1, with 7 bases aligning to TRBD1. V dropped 4 bases and J dropped 2; count of bases not matched to a gene: 8. CDR3 length: 15 amino acids. The germline V gene has CDR1 SGHRS and CDR2 YFSETQ. CDR3 sequence: CASSLLTGRNTEAFF. The CDR3 DNA is TGCGCCAGCAGCCTGCTGACAGGGAGAAACACTGAAGCTTTCTTT.